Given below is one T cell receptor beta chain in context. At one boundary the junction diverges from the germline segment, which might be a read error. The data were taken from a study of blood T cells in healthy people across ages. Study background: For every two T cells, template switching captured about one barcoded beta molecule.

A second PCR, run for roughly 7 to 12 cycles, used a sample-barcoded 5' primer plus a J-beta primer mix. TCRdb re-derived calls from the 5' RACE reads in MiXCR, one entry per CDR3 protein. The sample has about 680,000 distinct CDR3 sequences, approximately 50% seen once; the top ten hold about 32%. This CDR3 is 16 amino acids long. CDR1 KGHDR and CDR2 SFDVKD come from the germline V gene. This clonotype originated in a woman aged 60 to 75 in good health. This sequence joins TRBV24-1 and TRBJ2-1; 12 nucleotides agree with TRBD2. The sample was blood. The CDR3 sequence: CATSDGLAGNYNGQFF. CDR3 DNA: TGTGCCACCAGTGATGGACTAGCGGGAAACTACAATGGGCAGTTCTTC.